This TCR beta chain appears in the sequencing data of a study of cytomegalovirus exposure and HLA in healthy donors. The wider study: A later analysis reported the 100 to 150 validation repertoires used the same platform as the roughly 700 first-cohort repertoires.

Produced via immunoSEQ multiplex PCR; TCRdb's table is partial and in-frame only. The data contain approximately 180,000 clones, about 82% of them singletons. Germline V gene data show CDR1 as MNHEY and CDR2 as SVGAGI. This CDR3 contains 11 residues. V was trimmed by 6 bases and J by 4 bases, leaving 6 bases between them. The clonotype originates from a woman aged 18-29 years in good health and CMV-seronegative. The chain recombines TRBV6-5 with TRBJ1-2; unclear D gene. Sequencing was performed on PBMCs. The CDR3 is CASSPLYGYTF. CDR3 nucleotides: TGTGCCAGCAGCCCCCTCTATGGCTACACCTTC.